This TCR beta chain was obtained from a study of T-cell reconstitution after alpha-beta-depleted transplantation in children. This clonotype has at least ten counts. Molecular barcoding with unique molecular identifiers was used for the TCRbeta library. Each CDR3 protein is one row after TCRdb ran MiXCR on the PCR reads. Counted here are more than 150,000 distinct CDR3 sequences, around 7% occurring once; the ten biggest clones make up over 2.5%. Germline V lookup: CDR1 SGHKS, CDR2 YYEKEE (reference sequence). V shed 1 base and J shed 5 bases, with 12 bases lying between them. CDR3 length: 14 residues.

The receptor was derived from a human donor who donated a stem cell graft to a child with Wiskott-Aldrich syndrome. V and J are TRBV5-5 and TRBJ2-5; D tentatively reads TRBD1 or TRBD2 (6 bases each). Sequenced here: PBMCs from the stem cell graft donor, sampled from the stem cell graft. CDR3 nucleotides: TGTGCCAGCAGCTTGAAAGGGGGAGGCGAGACCCAGTACTTC. Translation gives CASSLKGGGETQYF.